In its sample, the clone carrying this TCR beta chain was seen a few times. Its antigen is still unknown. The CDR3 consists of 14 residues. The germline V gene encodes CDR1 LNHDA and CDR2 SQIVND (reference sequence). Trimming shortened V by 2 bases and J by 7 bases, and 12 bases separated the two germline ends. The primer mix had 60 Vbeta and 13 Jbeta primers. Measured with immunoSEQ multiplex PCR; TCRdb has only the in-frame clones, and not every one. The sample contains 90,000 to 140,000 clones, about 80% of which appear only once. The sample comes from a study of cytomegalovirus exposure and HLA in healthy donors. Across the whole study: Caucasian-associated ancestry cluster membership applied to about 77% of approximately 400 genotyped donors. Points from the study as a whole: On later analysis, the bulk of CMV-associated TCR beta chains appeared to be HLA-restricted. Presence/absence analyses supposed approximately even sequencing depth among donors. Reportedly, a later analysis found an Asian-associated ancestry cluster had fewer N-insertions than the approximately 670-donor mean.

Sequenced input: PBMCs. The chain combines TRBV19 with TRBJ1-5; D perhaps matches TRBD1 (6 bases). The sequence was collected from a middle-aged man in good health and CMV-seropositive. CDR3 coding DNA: TGTGCCAGTAGTATAATGGCGGGGGGCCAGCCCCAGCATTTT. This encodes CASSIMAGGQPQHF.